The 32 T cell receptor beta chains below all came from one sample that was sequenced in a study of OX40 agonist ivuxolimab in advanced cancers. The data were produced by immunoSEQ multiplex PCR, yet TCRdb's version contains in-frame clones alone and is incomplete. The sample includes around 72,000 clones, about 85% of them seen just once. Sequences were derived from CD4+ or CD8+ T cells sorted from blood, sampled in a trial of the OX40 agonist ivuxolimab. All receptors derive from an adult with an advanced solid tumor such as melanoma, head and neck, liver or kidney cancer.

The rearrangement links TRBV7-8 to TRBJ1-5; TRBD1 agrees at 10 bases. Unmatched junction bases numbered 4, after V lost 2 bases and J lost 6 bases. CDR3 size: 15 residues. The germline gives CDR1 SGHVS, CDR2 FQNEAQ. In DNA form, the CDR3 reads TGTGCCAGCAGCTTAAGGGGACAGGGGAGTCAGCCCCAGCATTTT. Its protein is CASSLRGQGSQPQHF. Complete variable domain (other parts from reference TRBV7-8 and TRBJ1-5): GAGVSQSPRYKVAKRGQDVALRCDPISGHVSLFWYQQALGQGPEFLTYFQNEAQLDKSGLPSDRFFAERPEGSVSTLKIQRTQQEDSAVYLCASSLRGQGSQPQHFGDGTRLSIL.

The CDR3 spells CASSSQEGVTEAFF. CDR3 DNA: TGTGCCAGCAGCTCCCAGGAGGGGGTTACTGAAGCTTTCTTT. The genes are TRBV11-3 and TRBJ1-1; D may be TRBD1 (6 bases). The CDR3 consists of 14 residues. Germline V CDR1 and CDR2: SGHNT, YENEEA. The germline V and J ends were trimmed by 4 bases and 5 bases, with 14 bases remaining between them.

The chain is built from TRBV14 and TRBJ2-2; possible D gene TRBD2, 7 bases. There are 13 residues in the CDR3. The germline V gene has CDR1 SGHDN and CDR2 FVKESK. V shed 4 bases and J shed 7 bases, with 10 bases lying between them. CDR3 DNA: TGTGCCAGCAGCCGCGGGGGCTTCGGGGAGCTGTTTTTT. Translation: CASSRGGFGELFF.

The rearrangement uses TRBV6-5 and TRBJ2-7; 8 nucleotides line up with TRBD2. Germline assignment: CDR1 MNHEY and CDR2 SVGAGI. The CDR3 has 14 amino acids. V was pared by 2 bases and J by 0 bases, with 0 bases of the junction left unmatched. CDR3 sequence: CASSYGTSSYEQYF. As DNA, the CDR3 is TGTGCCAGCAGTTACGGGACTAGCTCCTACGAGCAGTACTTC.

This clone was observed once. The rearrangement joins TRBV6-1 to TRBJ1-3; 7 positions agree with TRBD1. With 10 bases clipped from V and 1 base from J, the junction kept 10 bases outside the gene matches. This CDR3 has 15 amino acids. The V gene's germline CDR1 is MNHNS and CDR2 SASEGT. CDR3 amino acids: CAIVDRDSSGNTIYF. In DNA form, the CDR3 reads TGTGCCATCGTCGACAGGGATTCTTCTGGAAACACCATATATTTT.

The chain links TRBV4-2 to TRBJ2-7, with 8 bases lining up with TRBD2. The CDR3 has 15 amino acids. Germline CDR1 and CDR2: LGHNA and YNFKEQ. The ends lost 3 bases at V and 3 bases at J; junction bases unmatched: 7. DNA for the CDR3: TGTGCCAGCAGCCAGCCCGGGACTAGGAGCTACGAGCAGTACTTC. Amino acids: CASSQPGTRSYEQYF.

This chain joins TRBV5-6 and TRBJ1-1; no clear D. CDR1 SGHDT and CDR2 YYEEEE come from the germline V gene. The CDR3 totals 15 residues. V lost 2 bases and J 4 bases, leaving 15 bases between the germline ends. The DNA of the CDR3 is TGTGCCAGCAGCTTTCCATCGGGGATGGGCACTGAAGCTTTCTTT. This translates into CASSFPSGMGTEAFF.

The V call is TRBV7-2, the J call TRBJ2-2; D perhaps matches TRBD1 (6 bases). Germline CDR1 SGHTA, CDR2 FQGNSA. The germline V and J ends were trimmed by 1 base and 0 bases, with 9 bases remaining between them. The CDR3 runs to 16 residues. CDR3 coding DNA: TGTGCCAGCAGCTTAGAGGGGGTCACGAACACCGGGGAGCTGTTTTTT. It codes for CASSLEGVTNTGELFF. Full variable domain (rest looked up from reference TRBV7-2 and TRBJ2-2): GAGVSQSPSNKVTEKGKDVELRCDPISGHTALYWYRQSLGQGLEFLIYFQGNSAPDKSGLPSDRFSAERTGGSVSTLTIQRTQQEDSAVYLCASSLEGVTNTGELFFGEGSRLTVL.

The chain combines TRBV9 with TRBJ1-5; D gene unclear. This CDR3 is built from 14 residues. The V end was cut by 3 bases, the J end by 3 bases, with 10 bases between. Germline values: CDR1 SGDLS, CDR2 YYNGEE. In DNA, the CDR3 is TGTGCCAGCAGCGCTAACAGCTACAATCAGCCCCAGCATTTT. Amino acid sequence: CASSANSYNQPQHF.

V gene TRBV7-3 combines with J gene TRBJ2-7; TRBD2 agrees at 8 bases. Germline trimming cut 5 bases from V and 5 bases from J; bases unmatched to any gene: 5. This CDR3 contains 13 residues. Germline V CDR1 and CDR2: SGHTA, FQGTGA. Written as DNA, the CDR3 is TGTGCCAGCAGCCCCGGGGGGGGGCACGAGCAGTACTTC. Its protein product is CASSPGGGHEQYF.

The V gene is TRBV20-1, the J gene TRBJ1-1; D is ambiguous. CDR3 size: 10 residues. V lost 6 bases, J lost 6 bases, and 8 bases lay in between. Germline V gene lookup returns CDR1 DFQATT and CDR2 SNEGSKA (reference sequence). Here the CDR3 reads CSAALSEAFF. CDR3 in DNA: TGCAGTGCGGCCTTATCTGAAGCTTTCTTT.

V gene TRBV5-1 combines with J gene TRBJ2-5; 8 bases match TRBD1. V dropped 3 bases and J dropped 1; count of bases not matched to a gene: 2. The CDR3 totals 14 residues. The germline V gene has CDR1 SGHRS and CDR2 YFSETQ. The DNA for the CDR3 is TGCGCCAGCAGCTGGACAGGGTCCCAAGAGACCCAGTACTTC. This gives the protein CASSWTGSQETQYF.

V usage is TRBV14 and J usage is TRBJ1-2; D gene uncertain. The CDR3 has 15 amino acids. V was shortened by 1 base and J by 3 bases, with 12 bases between the two germline ends. Germline CDR1 and CDR2: SGHDN and FVKESK. CDR3 sequence (DNA): TGTGCCAGCAGCCAAGGGATAGGGCGCGACTATGGCTACACCTTC. It translates to CASSQGIGRDYGYTF.

This chain connects TRBV2 to TRBJ1-4; tentatively, D is TRBD1 (5 bases). Trimming pared 6 bases from V and 8 bases from J, leaving 16 bases between. CDR1 is SNHLY and CDR2 is FYNNEI in the germline V gene. CDR3 size: 14 residues. The CDR3 sequence is CASSEGRTTEKLFF. The CDR3 DNA reads as TGTGCCAGCAGCGAGGGACGAACCACAGAAAAACTGTTTTTT.

This clone was observed once. This chain links TRBV11-3 with TRBJ2-2, with a possible D match to TRBD1 (6 bases). Trimming took 5 bases from V and 5 from J, leaving 9 bases between them. The CDR3 contains 13 residues. CDR1 SGHNT and CDR2 YENEEA come from the germline V gene. The CDR3 nucleotides are TGTGCCAGCAGCAAACAGGGAACCGGGGAGCTGTTTTTT. It translates to CASSKQGTGELFF.

This chain links TRBV21-1 with TRBJ1-2. TRBV21-1 is marked as a pseudogene. The CDR3 extends over 13 amino acids. CDR3 sequence: CAERAEPIYGYTF. The CDR3 bases are TGTGCCGAGAGGGCTGAGCCTATCTATGGCTACACCTTC.

The chain recombines TRBV19 with TRBJ1-2, with D possibly TRBD1 on 5 matching bases. Germline loops: CDR1 LNHDA, CDR2 SQIVND (reference sequence). Between the trimmed V and J ends, which lost 7 bases and 4 bases, there was a span of 13 bases. This CDR3 has 13 residues. Here the CDR3 DNA reads TGTGCCAGTACTTTTGGGACTCCCTATGGCTACACCTTC. It is translated as CASTFGTPYGYTF.

This rearrangement joins TRBV29-1 to TRBJ2-3; 7 bases are shared with TRBD2. The CDR3 covers 16 residues. V trimming: 5 bases; J trimming: 6 bases; junction bases outside the gene matches: 17. Germline V gene lookup returns CDR1 SQVTM and CDR2 ANQGSEA. The CDR3 here is CSVPLRGRALGDTQYF. CDR3 DNA sequence: TGCAGCGTTCCCCTCCGAGGGAGGGCCCTCGGGGATACGCAGTATTTT.

The chain joins TRBV27 to TRBJ2-2; TRBD2 matches 9 bases. CDR1 is MNHEY, CDR2 SMNVEV, per germline (reference sequence). Trimming removed 5 bases from V and 4 bases from J; junction bases left unmatched: 5. This CDR3 contains 15 residues. The CDR3 coding sequence is TGTGCCAGCAGTGGCCTAGCGGGACCCACCGGGGAGCTGTTTTTT. It translates to CASSGLAGPTGELFF.

In this sample, this clone turned up a few times. The chain combines TRBV15 with TRBJ2-1, with D perhaps TRBD1 or TRBD2 (7 bases each). V lost 8 bases, J lost 5 bases, and 22 bases lay in between. CDR3 size: 16 residues. Germline V gives CDR1 LNHNV, CDR2 YYDKDF (reference sequence). The CDR3 reads CATGLTGAGTDNEQFF. Here the CDR3 DNA reads TGTGCCACCGGACTCACGGGAGCGGGGACAGACAATGAGCAGTTCTTC.

V usage is TRBV9 and J usage is TRBJ1-1, with TRBD1 matching over 7 bases. V lost 2 bases and J lost 7; bases outside the gene matches: 5. Germline loops: CDR1 SGDLS, CDR2 YYNGEE. This CDR3 is built from 13 residues. The CDR3 DNA reads TGTGCCAGCAGCGTCCTGACAGGGAATGAAGCTTTCTTT. Amino acid sequence: CASSVLTGNEAFF. The complete variable domain, with remaining parts taken from reference TRBV9 and TRBJ1-1, reads DSGVTQTPKHLITATGQRVTLRCSPRSGDLSVYWYQQSLDQGLQFLIQYYNGEERAKGNILERFSAQQFPDLHSELNLSSLELGDSALYFCASSVLTGNEAFFGQGTRLTVV.

The CDR3 nucleotides are TGTGCCAGCAGCTCGGGACAGCGTACCTACGAGCAGTACTTC. Protein product: CASSSGQRTYEQYF. The genes are TRBV7-2 and TRBJ2-7; the match to TRBD1 covers 7 bases. CDR1 SGHTA and CDR2 FQGNSA come from the germline V gene. The CDR3 is 14 amino acids. V gave up 4 bases and J gave up 2 bases; unmatched junction bases: 5. The full variable domain, in which reference TRBV7-2 and TRBJ2-7 provide the parts outside the CDR3, is GAGVSQSPSNKVTEKGKDVELRCDPISGHTALYWYRQSLGQGLEFLIYFQGNSAPDKSGLPSDRFSAERTGGSVSTLTIQRTQQEDSAVYLCASSSGQRTYEQYFGPGTRLTVT.

On this clone: Other DNA variants within this sample encode the same CDR3. J is TRBJ1-5 and V is TRBV19, with no clear D. Germline CDR1 reads LNHDA; CDR2 reads SQIVND (reference sequence). With 3 bases removed from V and 2 bases from J, the gap between germline ends came to 5 bases. The CDR3 covers 13 residues. The CDR3 DNA reads TGTGCCAGTAGTATCTTAGGCAATCAGCCCCAGCATTTT. Amino acids: CASSILGNQPQHF. The whole variable domain, filled in from reference TRBV19 and TRBJ1-5, reads DGGITQSPKYLFRKEGQNVTLSCEQNLNHDAMYWYRQDPGQGLRLIYYSQIVNDFQKGDIAEGYSVSREKKESFPLTVTSAQKNPTAFYLCASSILGNQPQHFGDGTRLSIL.

V is TRBV11-3 and J is TRBJ2-5, with D perhaps TRBD1 (6 bases). The last part of the DNA fits TRBJ2-7 better; the J call may be wrong. CDR3 length equals 15 residues. CDR1 is SGHNT and CDR2 is YENEEA in the germline V gene. The CDR3 region is CASSPTQGRSYEQYF. The CDR3 DNA reads TGTGCCAGCAGCCCGACGCAGGGGCGTTCCTACGAGCAGTACTTC.

The chain links TRBV7-3 to TRBJ2-3; the match to TRBD2 covers 7 bases. V was pared by 5 bases and J by 10 bases, with 15 bases of the junction left unmatched. Germline-derived CDR1 and CDR2 are SGHTA and FQGTGA. The CDR3 has 15 amino acids. The CDR3 reads CASSQLSGAQVSQYF. CDR3 DNA: TGTGCCAGCAGCCAACTCAGCGGGGCTCAGGTGTCGCAGTATTTT.

The chain couples TRBV29-1 to TRBJ1-5; 7 nucleotides align to TRBD1. Looked up from germline, CDR1 is SQVTM and CDR2 is ANQGSEA. The V and J ends lost 5 bases and 6 bases, in that order; junction bases with no gene match: 7. The CDR3 length is 13 residues. CDR3 coding DNA: TGCAGCGTTCAGGGGGGTTTAAGTCAGCCCCAGCATTTT. Translated, it gives CSVQGGLSQPQHF.

This clone was recorded a few times. The chain uses TRBV14 and TRBJ2-3, with TRBD2 identical over 11 bases. This CDR3 is 18 amino acids long. The V segment lost 4 bases and the J segment 0 bases; nucleotides outside the gene matches: 9. Germline loops: CDR1 SGHDN, CDR2 FVKESK. The CDR3 nucleotides read TGTGCCAGCAGCCTTCGTCGACTAGCGGGGTCCAGCACAGATACGCAGTATTTT. Translation: CASSLRRLAGSSTDTQYF.

This clone was seen a single time. The chain combines TRBV5-1 with TRBJ2-7, with D tentatively TRBD1 (6 bases). CDR1 is SGHRS and CDR2 is YFSETQ in the germline V gene. Trimming cost V 4 bases and J 0 bases, with 20 bases left between them. This CDR3 has 17 residues. CDR3 in amino acids: CASSLLPGHSSSYEQYF. CDR3 bases: TGCGCCAGCAGCCTCCTTCCGGGACACTCGAGCTCCTACGAGCAGTACTTC.

V usage is TRBV27 and J usage is TRBJ1-5; D is possibly TRBD1 (6 bases). Trimming removed 2 bases from V and 0 bases from J, with 14 bases in between. The V gene's germline CDR1 is MNHEY and CDR2 SMNVEV (reference sequence). The CDR3 sequence is 17 residues long. This CDR3 is CASSLLGTGASNQPQHF. Here the CDR3 DNA reads TGTGCCAGCAGTTTACTTGGGACGGGGGCTAGCAATCAGCCCCAGCATTTT.

The chain recombines TRBV5-4 with TRBJ2-5; TRBD2 agrees at 7 bases. CDR3 length: 14 amino acids. In germline, CDR1 is SGHNT, CDR2 YYREEE (reference sequence). Trimming took 6 bases from V and 2 from J; bases not matched to a gene: 7. In DNA form, the CDR3 reads TGTGCCAGCACTCCTCGCGGGGGACAAGAGACCCAGTACTTC. It codes for CASTPRGGQETQYF.

This rearrangement joins TRBV6-1 to TRBJ2-1, with TRBD2 as a possible D gene (6 bases). This CDR3 is 14 amino acids long. Germline CDR1 MNHNS, CDR2 SASEGT. The V end lost 0 bases, the J end lost 9 bases, and 12 bases lay between the germline ends. In DNA, the CDR3 is TGTGCCAGCAGTGAAGCGGCGCGGGGCCGTGAGCAGTTCTTC. As protein: CASSEAARGREQFF.

This clone was recorded a few times. The chain combines TRBV29-1 with TRBJ1-1; D is undetermined. This CDR3 has 13 residues. Trimming pared 1 base from V and 0 bases from J, leaving 6 bases between. The V gene's germline CDR1 is SQVTM and CDR2 ANQGSEA. CDR3 loop: CSVEGRMNTEAFF. CDR3 bases: TGCAGCGTTGAAGGACGAATGAACACTGAAGCTTTCTTT.